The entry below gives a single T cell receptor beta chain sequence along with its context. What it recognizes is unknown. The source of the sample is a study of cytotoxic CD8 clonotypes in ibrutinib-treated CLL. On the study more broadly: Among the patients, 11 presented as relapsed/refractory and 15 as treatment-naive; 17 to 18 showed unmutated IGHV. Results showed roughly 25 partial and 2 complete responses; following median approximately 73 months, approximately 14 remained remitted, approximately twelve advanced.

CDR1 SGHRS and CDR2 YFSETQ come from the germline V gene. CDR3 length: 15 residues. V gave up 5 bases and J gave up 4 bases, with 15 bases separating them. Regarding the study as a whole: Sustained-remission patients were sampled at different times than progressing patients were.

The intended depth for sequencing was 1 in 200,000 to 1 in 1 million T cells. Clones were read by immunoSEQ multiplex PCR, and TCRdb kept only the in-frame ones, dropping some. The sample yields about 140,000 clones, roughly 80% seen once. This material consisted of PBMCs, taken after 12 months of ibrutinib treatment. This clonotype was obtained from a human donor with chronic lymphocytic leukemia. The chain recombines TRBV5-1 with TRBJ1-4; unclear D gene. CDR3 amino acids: CASSTEGGLNEKLFF. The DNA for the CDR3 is TGCGCCAGCAGTACGGAGGGAGGCCTTAATGAAAAACTGTTTTTT.